One T cell receptor beta chain is described in this entry. Its antigen is still unknown. Germline V gene sequence: CDR1 LNHNV, CDR2 YYDKDF (reference sequence). V lost 5 bases and J 4 bases, leaving 15 bases between the germline ends. The CDR3 is 14 amino acids. The data were obtained in a study of shared clonotypes between healthy human individuals. Study-wide points: The represented genetic and exposure-history diversity was limited by the small number of donors. Rarefaction showed sorted-subset sequencing was incomplete despite large depth. Richness estimates generally favored naive over memory subsets.

Genomic DNA of each subset was evenly split across several immunoSEQ plates. Here immunoSEQ multiplex PCR was the method, and the copy in TCRdb shows in-frame clones only, minus some. The data contain 2 million to 2.5 million clones, roughly 92% of them seen just once; the ten biggest clones take up 0.3% to 0.45%. The receptor's source is a man between 18 and 35 years old in good health. Some clones in this sample may be carry-over from other donors' samples. The sample comprised naive CD4+ T cells from PBMCs. Subset described: CD45RA+ positively selected. This sequence joins TRBV15 and TRBJ2-7; TRBD2 is a possible D gene (6 bases). The CDR3 is CATSSGSGNYEQYF. The CDR3 DNA follows: TGTGCCACCAGCTCCGGTAGCGGCAATTACGAGCAGTACTTC. The variable domain in full, completed from reference TRBV15 and TRBJ2-7, reads DAMVIQNPRYQVTQFGKPVTLSCSQTLNHNVMYWYQQKSSQAPKLLFHYYDKDFNNEADTPDNFQSRRPNTSFCFLDIRSPGLGDTAMYLCATSSGSGNYEQYFGPGTRLTVT.